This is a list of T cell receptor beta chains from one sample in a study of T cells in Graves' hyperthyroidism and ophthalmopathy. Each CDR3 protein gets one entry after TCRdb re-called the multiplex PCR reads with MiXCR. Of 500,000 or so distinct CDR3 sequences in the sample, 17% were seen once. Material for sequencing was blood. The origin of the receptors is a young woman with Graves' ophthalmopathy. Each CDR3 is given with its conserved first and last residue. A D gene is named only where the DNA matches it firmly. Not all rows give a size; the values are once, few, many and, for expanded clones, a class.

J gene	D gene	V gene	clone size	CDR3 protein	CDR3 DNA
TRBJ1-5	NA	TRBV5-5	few	CASSPARGPQPQHF	TGTGCCAGCAGCCCTGCGAGGGGCCCTCAGCCCCAGCATTTT
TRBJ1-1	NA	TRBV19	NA	CASSQQGEAFF	TGTGCCAGTAGTCAGCAGGGTGAAGCTTTCTTT
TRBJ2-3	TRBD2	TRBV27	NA	CASSSGSGDTQYF	TGTGCCAGCAGTAGCGGGAGTGGAGATACGCAGTATTTT
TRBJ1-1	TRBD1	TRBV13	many	CASSGTGGPEAFF	TGTGCCAGCTCCGGGACAGGGGGCCCTGAAGCTTTCTTT
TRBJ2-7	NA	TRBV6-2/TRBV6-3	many	CASRFAGLYEQYF	TGTGCCAGCAGGTTTGCGGGACTCTACGAGCAGTACTTC
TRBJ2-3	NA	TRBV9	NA	CASSPEGSGGTDTQYF	TGTGCCAGCAGTCCGGAAGGTAGCGGAGGAACAGATACGCAGTATTTT
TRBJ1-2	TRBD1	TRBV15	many	CATSRETGVNGYTF	TGTGCCACCAGCAGAGAAACAGGGGTCAATGGCTACACCTTC
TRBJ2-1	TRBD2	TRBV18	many	CASSPPTLAGGNEQFF	TGTGCCAGCTCACCCCCCACCCTAGCGGGAGGCAATGAGCAGTTCTTC
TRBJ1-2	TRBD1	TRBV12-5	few	CASGLVLGGDGWRGHGYTF	TGTGCTAGTGGTTTGGTACTAGGCGGCGACGGCTGGAGGGGGCATGGCTACACCTTC
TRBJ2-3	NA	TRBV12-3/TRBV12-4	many	CASSFSTSTDTQYF	TGTGCCAGCAGTTTTTCGACTTCCACAGATACGCAGTATTTT
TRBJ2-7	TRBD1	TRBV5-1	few	CASSLVTGVFPYEQYF	TGCGCCAGCAGCTTGGTCACAGGGGTATTCCCCTACGAGCAGTACTTC
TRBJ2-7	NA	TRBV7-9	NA	CASSLVAARPYEQYF	TGTGCCAGCAGCTTAGTGGCAGCCAGGCCCTACGAGCAGTACTTC
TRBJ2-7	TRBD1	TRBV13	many	CASSPTDRGVSEQYF	TGTGCCAGCAGCCCCACGGACAGGGGTGTGAGCGAGCAGTACTTC
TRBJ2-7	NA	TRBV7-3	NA	CASSLTAARGTYEQYF	TGTGCCAGCAGCTTAACTGCCGCCCGAGGGACCTACGAGCAGTACTTC
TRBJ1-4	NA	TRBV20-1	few	CSVGETGGEKLFF	TGCAGTGTGGGAGAGACAGGCGGGGAAAAACTGTTTTTT
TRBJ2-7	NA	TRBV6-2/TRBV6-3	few	CASSSTLALEQYF	TGTGCCAGCAGTTCAACCTTAGCTCTCGAGCAGTACTTC
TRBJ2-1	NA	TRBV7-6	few	CASSLSGGPYNEQFF	TGTGCCAGCAGCTTATCTGGCGGCCCCTACAATGAGCAGTTCTTC
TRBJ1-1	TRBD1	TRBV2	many	CASRFTWTGAEAFF	TGTGCCAGCAGATTCACTTGGACAGGGGCTGAAGCTTTCTTT
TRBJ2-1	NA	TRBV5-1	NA	CASSLSGSWGPYNEQFF	TGCGCCAGCAGCTTGTCTGGGTCTTGGGGACCCTACAATGAGCAGTTCTTC
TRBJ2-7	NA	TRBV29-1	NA	CSVSRDNSYEQYF	TGCAGCGTTTCACGGGACAACTCCTACGAGCAGTACTTC
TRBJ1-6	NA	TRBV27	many	CASSLINNSPLHF	TGTGCCAGCAGTTTAATCAATAATTCACCCCTCCACTTT
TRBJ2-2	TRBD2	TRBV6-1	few	CASTRTSGGASANTGELFF	TGTGCCAGCACCCGGACTAGCGGGGGTGCTAGCGCGAACACCGGGGAGCTGTTTTTT
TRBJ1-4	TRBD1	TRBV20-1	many	CSASPVGQGTEKLFF	TGCAGTGCTAGTCCCGTGGGACAGGGGACTGAAAAACTGTTTTTT
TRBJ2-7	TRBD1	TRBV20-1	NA	CSARDQATGGEQYF	TGCAGTGCTAGAGATCAGGCCACAGGGGGGGAGCAGTACTTC
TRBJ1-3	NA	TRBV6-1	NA	CASREGDGNTIYF	TGTGCCAGCAGGGAGGGGGATGGAAACACCATATATTTT
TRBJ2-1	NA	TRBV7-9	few	CASSLVGLEFTNVQFF	TGTGCCAGCAGCCTTGTGGGACTGGAATTTACTAATGTGCAGTTCTTC
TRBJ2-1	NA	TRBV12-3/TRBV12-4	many	CASSLEAYNEQFF	TGTGCCAGCAGTTTAGAGGCCTACAATGAGCAGTTCTTC
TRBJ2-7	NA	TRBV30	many	CAWSLLGGEQYF	TGTGCCTGGAGTTTGTTGGGAGGCGAGCAGTACTTC
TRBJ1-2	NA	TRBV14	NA	CASSQDLEGWYGYTF	TGTGCCAGCAGCCAAGATCTCGAGGGATGGTATGGCTACACCTTC
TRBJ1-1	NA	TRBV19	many	CASSPGAVTEAFF	TGTGCCAGTAGCCCCGGGGCCGTTACTGAAGCTTTCTTT
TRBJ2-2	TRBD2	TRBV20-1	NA	CSARGLAGGPGTGELFF	TGCAGTGCTAGAGGACTAGCGGGGGGGCCAGGCACCGGGGAGCTGTTTTTT
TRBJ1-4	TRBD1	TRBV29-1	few	CSATGTGGKKLFF	TGCAGCGCCACCGGGACAGGGGGAAAAAAACTGTTTTTT
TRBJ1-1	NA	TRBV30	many	CAWLAAGTEAFF	TGTGCCTGGCTGGCGGCAGGGACTGAAGCTTTCTTT
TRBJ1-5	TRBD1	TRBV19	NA	CASSILGQGHQPQHF	TGTGCCAGTAGTATCCTTGGACAGGGGCATCAGCCCCAGCATTTT
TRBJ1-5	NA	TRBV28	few	CASSGQKNIVVSNQPQHF	TGTGCCAGCAGTGGACAGAAGAATATAGTAGTTAGCAATCAGCCCCAGCATTTT
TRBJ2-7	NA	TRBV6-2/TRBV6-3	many	CASSSLSEQYF	TGTGCCAGCAGTAGCCTTAGCGAGCAGTACTTC
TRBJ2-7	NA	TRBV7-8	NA	CASSPTRGGSYEQYF	TGTGCCAGCAGTCCCACCCGAGGGGGATCCTACGAGCAGTACTTC
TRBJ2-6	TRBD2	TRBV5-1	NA	CASSIPVTSGRADPGANVLTF	TGCGCCAGCAGCATCCCCGTCACTAGCGGGAGGGCCGACCCTGGGGCCAACGTCCTGACTTTC
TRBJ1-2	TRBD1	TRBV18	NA	CASSIPDREYGYTF	TGTGCCAGCTCAATCCCAGACAGGGAGTATGGCTACACCTTC
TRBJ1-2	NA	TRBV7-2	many	CASSLVTGDGYTF	TGTGCCAGCAGCTTAGTAACGGGGGATGGCTACACCTTC
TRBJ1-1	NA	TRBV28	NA	CASSFPGDEAFF	TGTGCCAGCAGTTTTCCAGGGGACGAGGCTTTCTTT
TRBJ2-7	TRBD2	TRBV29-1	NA	CSVELSGVSYEQYF	TGCAGCGTTGAGCTTAGCGGGGTCTCCTACGAGCAGTACTTC
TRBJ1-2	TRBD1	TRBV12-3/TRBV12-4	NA	CASSLTRSSNDYRGWGYTF	TGTGCCAGCAGTTTAACAAGAAGCTCGAACGACTACAGGGGCTGGGGCTACACCTTC
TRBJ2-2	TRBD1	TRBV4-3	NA	CASKTGTGTGELFF	TGCGCCAGCAAGACCGGGACAGGGACCGGGGAGCTGTTTTTT
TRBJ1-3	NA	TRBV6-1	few	CASSLSSLSSGNTIYF	TGTGCCAGCAGTTTGAGCAGCTTGAGCTCTGGAAACACCATATATTTT
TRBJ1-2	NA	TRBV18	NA	CASSPPNRAENNYGYTF	TGTGCCAGCTCACCACCGAACAGGGCAGAGAATAACTATGGCTACACCTTC
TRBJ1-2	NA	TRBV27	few	CASSLSYGGGRPINYGYTF	TGTGCCAGCAGTTTATCGTATGGGGGCGGCAGGCCGATTAACTATGGCTACACCTTC
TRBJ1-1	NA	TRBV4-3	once	CASSTRTENAEAFF	TGCGCCAGCAGCACCCGGACGGAGAACGCTGAAGCTTTCTTT
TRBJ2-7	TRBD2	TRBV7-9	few	CASSLGVGLAEYEQYF	TGTGCCAGCAGCTTAGGTGTAGGACTAGCGGAATACGAGCAGTACTTC
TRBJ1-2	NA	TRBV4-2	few	CASSPRGDYGYTF	TGTGCCAGCAGCCCCCGGGGTGACTATGGCTACACCTTC
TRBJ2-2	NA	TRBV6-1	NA	CASSLSGQSTGELFF	TGTGCCAGCAGCTTATCAGGACAGAGCACCGGGGAGCTGTTTTTT
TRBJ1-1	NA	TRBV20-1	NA	CSARDGTGRGTEAFF	TGCAGTGCTAGAGACGGGACGGGGAGGGGGACTGAAGCTTTCTTT